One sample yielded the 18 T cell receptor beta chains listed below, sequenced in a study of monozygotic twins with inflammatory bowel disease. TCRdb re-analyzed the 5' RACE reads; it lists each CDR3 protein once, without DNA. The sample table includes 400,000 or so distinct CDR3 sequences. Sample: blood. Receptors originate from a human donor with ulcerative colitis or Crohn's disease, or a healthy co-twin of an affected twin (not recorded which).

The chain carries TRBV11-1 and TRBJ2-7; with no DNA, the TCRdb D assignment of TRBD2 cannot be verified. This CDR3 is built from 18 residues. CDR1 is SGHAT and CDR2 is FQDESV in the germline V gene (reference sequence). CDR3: CASSLESLAGVKCYEQYF.

The CDR3 reads CASSPWDGQNTEAFF. The V and J genes are TRBV18 and TRBJ1-1; checking the TCRdb D call of TRBD1 is not possible without DNA. CDR1 KGHSH and CDR2 LQKENI come from the germline V gene. The CDR3 sequence is 15 residues long.

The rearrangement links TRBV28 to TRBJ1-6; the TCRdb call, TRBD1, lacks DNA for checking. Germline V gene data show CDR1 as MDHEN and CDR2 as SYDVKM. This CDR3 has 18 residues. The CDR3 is CASSLPLPGTGRGSPLHF.

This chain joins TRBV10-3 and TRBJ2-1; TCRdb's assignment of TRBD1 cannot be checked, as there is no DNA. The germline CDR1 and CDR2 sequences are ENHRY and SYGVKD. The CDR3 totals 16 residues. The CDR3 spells CAIGPATGFDYNEQFF.

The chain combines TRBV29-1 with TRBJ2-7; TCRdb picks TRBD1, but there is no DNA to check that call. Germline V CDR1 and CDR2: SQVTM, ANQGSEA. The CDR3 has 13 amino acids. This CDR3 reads CSVGQGPGYEQYF.

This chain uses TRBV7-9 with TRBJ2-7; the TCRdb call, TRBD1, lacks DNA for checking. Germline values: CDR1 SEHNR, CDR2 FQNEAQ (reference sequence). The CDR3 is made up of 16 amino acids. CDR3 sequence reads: CASSPTGGGVDYEQYF.

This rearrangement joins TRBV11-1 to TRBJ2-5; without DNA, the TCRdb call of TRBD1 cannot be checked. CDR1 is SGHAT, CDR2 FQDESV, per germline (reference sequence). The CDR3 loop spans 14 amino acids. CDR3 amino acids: CASSLQQGQETQYF.

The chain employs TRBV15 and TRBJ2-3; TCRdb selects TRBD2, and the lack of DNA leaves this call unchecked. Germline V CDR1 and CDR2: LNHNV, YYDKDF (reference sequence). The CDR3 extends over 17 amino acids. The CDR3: CATSRRVLGGGADTQYF. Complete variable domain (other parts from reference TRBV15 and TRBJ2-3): DAMVIQNPRYQVTQFGKPVTLSCSQTLNHNVMYWYQQKSSQAPKLLFHYYDKDFNNEADTPDNFQSRRPNTSFCFLDIRSPGLGDTAMYLCATSRRVLGGGADTQYFGPGTRLTVL.

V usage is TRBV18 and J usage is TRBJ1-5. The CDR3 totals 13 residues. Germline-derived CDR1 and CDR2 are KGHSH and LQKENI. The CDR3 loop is CASSPGRNQPQHF.

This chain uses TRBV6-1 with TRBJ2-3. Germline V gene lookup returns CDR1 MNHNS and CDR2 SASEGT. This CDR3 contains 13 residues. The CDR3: CASSEGLGDTQYF.

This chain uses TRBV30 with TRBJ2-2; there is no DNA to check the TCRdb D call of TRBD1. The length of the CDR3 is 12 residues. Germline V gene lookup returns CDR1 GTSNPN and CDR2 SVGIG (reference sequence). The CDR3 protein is CAWGDRAGELFF.

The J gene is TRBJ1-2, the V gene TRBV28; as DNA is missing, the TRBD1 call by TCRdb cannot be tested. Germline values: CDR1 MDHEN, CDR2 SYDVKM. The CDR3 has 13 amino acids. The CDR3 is CAIKGTGGEGYTF.

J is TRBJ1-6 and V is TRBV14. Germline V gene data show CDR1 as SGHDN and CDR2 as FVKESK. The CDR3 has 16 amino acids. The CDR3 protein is CASSVRVGLSGTPLHF.

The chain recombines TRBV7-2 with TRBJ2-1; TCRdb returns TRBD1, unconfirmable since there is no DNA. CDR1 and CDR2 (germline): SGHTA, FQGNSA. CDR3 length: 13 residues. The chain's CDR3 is CASSPGFELEQFF.

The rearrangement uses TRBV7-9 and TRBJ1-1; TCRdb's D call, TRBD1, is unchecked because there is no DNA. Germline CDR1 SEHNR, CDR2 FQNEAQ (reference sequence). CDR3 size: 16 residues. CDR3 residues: CASSLARGQGGTEAFF. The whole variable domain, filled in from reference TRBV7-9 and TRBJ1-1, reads DTGVSQNPRHKITKRGQNVTFRCDPISEHNRLYWYRQTLGQGPEFLTYFQNEAQLEKSRLLSDRFSAERPKGSFSTLEIQRTEQGDSAMYLCASSLARGQGGTEAFFGQGTRLTVV.

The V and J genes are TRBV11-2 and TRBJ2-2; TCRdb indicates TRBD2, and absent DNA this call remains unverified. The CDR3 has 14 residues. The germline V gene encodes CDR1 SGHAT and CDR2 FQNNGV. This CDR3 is CASSLGLDRGELFF.

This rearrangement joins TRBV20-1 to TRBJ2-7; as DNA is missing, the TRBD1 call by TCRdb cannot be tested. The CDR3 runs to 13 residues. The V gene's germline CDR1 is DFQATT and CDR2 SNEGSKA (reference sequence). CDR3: CSAPGTGSYEQYF.

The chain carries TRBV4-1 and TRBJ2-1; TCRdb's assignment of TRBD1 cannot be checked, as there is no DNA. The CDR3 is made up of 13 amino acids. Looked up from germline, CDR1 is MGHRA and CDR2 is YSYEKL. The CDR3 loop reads CASSQVSSERGFF.